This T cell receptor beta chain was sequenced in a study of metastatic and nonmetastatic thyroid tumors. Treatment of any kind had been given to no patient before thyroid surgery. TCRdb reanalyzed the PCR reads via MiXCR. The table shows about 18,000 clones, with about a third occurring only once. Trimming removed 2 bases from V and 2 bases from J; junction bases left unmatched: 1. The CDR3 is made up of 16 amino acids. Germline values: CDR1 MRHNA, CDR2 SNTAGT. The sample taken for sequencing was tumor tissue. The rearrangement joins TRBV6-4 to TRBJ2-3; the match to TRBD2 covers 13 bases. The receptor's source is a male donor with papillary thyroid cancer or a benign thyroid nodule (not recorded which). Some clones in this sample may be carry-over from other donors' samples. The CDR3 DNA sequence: TGTGCCAGCAGTGACACTAGCGGGGGGGCCACAGATACGCAGTATTTT. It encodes CASSDTSGGATDTQYF.